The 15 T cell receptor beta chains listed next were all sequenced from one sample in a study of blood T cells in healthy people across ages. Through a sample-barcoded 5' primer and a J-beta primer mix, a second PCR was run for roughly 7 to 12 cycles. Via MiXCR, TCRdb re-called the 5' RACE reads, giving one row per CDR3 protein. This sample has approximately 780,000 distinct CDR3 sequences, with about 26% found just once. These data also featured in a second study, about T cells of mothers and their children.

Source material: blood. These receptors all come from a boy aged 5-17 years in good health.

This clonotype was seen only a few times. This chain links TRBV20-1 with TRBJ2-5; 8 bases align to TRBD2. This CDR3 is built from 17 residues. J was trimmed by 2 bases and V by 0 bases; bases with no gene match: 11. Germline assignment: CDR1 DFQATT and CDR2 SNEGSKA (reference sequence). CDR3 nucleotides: TGCAGTGCTAGAGATTGGAACCCAGCGGGAGCTCAAGAGACCCAGTACTTC. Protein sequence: CSARDWNPAGAQETQYF.

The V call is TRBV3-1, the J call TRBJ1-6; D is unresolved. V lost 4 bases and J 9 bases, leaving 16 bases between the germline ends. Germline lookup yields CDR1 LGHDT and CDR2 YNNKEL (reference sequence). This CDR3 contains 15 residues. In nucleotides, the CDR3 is TGTGCCAGCAGCCTAAGTGGCAAGAGGAGTTCACCCCTCCACTTT. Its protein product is CASSLSGKRSSPLHF.

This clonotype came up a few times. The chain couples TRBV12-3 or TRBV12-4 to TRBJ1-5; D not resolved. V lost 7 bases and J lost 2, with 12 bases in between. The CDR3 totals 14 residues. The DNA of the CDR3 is TGTGCCAGCACCCTCGCAAATGGCAATCAGCCCCAGCATTTT. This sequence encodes CASTLANGNQPQHF.

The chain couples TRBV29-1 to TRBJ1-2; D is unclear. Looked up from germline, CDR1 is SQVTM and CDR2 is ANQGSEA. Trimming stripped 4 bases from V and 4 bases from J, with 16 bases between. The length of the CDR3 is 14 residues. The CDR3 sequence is CSVGGFPLGYGYTF. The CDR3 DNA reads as TGCAGCGTTGGAGGTTTTCCTTTGGGCTATGGCTACACCTTC.

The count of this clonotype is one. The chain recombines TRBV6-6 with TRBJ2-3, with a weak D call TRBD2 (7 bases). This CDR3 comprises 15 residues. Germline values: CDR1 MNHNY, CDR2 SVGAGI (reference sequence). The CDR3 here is CACSSAGAPIDTQYF. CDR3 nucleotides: TGTGCTTGTTCGTCGGCGGGGGCGCCCATAGATACGCAGTATTTT.

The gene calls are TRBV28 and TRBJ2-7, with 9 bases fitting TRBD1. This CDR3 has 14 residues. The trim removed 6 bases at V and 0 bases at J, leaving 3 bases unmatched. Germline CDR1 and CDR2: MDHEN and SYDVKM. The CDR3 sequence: CASRGDRASYEQYF. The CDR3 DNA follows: TGTGCCAGCAGGGGGGACAGGGCCTCCTACGAGCAGTACTTC.

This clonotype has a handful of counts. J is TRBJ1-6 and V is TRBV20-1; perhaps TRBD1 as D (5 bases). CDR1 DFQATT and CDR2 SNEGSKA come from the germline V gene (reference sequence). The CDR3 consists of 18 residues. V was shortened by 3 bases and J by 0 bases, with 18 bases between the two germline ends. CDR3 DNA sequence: TGCAGTGCTAGGTCTCAGGACACCTCAAGCTCCTATAATTCACCCCTCCACTTT. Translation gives CSARSQDTSSSYNSPLHF.

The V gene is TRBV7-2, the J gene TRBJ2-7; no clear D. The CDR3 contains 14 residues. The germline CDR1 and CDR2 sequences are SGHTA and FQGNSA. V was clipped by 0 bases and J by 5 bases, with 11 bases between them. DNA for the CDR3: TGTGCCAGCAGCTTAGCAAAGTACAGTGACGAGCAGTACTTC. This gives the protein CASSLAKYSDEQYF.

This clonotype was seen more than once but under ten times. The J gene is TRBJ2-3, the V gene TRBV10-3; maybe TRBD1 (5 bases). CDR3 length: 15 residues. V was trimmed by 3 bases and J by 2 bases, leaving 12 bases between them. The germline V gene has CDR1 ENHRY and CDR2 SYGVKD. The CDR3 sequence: CAISDSVRATDTQYF. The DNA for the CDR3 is TGTGCCATCAGTGACAGCGTCAGGGCCACAGATACGCAGTATTTT.

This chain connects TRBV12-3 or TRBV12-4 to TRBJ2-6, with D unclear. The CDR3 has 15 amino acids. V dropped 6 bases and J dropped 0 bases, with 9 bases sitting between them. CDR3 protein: CASRKQSSGANVLTF. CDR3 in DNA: TGTGCCAGCAGGAAACAAAGCTCTGGGGCCAACGTCCTGACTTTC.

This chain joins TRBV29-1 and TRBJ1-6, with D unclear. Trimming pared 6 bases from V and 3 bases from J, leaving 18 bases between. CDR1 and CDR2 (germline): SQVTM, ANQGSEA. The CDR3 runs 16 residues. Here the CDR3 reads CSVSIGGEFYNSPLHF. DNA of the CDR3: TGCAGCGTCTCAATCGGCGGGGAATTCTATAATTCACCCCTCCACTTT.

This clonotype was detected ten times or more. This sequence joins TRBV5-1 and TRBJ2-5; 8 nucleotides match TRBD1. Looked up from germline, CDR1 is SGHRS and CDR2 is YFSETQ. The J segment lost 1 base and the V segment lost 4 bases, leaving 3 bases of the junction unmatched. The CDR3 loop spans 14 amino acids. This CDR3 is CASSVGQGQETQYF. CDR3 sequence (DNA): TGCGCCAGCAGCGTAGGACAGGGCCAAGAGACCCAGTACTTC.

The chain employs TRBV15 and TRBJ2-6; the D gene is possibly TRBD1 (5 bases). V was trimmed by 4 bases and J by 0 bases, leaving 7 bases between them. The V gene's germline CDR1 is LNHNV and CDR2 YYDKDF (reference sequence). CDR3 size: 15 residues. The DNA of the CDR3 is TGTGCCACCAGCACCAGGGCCTCTGGGGCCAACGTCCTGACTTTC. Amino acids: CATSTRASGANVLTF.

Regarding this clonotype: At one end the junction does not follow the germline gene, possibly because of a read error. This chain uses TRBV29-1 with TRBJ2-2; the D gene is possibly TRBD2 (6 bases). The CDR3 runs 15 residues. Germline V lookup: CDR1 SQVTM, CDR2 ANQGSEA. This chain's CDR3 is CSVEFRGKNTRELFF. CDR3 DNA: TGCAGCGTTGAATTCCGGGGGAAAAACACCCGGGAGCTGTTTTTT.

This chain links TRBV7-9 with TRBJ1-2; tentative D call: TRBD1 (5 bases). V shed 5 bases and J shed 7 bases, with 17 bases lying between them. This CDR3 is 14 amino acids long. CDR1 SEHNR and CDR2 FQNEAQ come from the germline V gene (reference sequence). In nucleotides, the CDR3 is TGTGCCAGCAGCGTAGAAGGGGAGAGAGTTGGCTACACCTTC. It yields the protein CASSVEGERVGYTF.